The text below deals with one TCR beta chain. This clone was seen once. Its antigen remains undetermined. No clone much larger than this one lies a single base away; base qualities are absent. The cysteine opens and the phenylalanine closes a CDR3 of 15 amino acids. Only the CDR3 DNA stays, 45 bases, in frame from base 1. The V end loses 0 bases and the J end loses 0 bases, and a stretch of 9 bases separates them. CDR1 and CDR2, looked up from the germline V gene, are SGHRS and YFSETQ. Donors were healthy HIV-negative adults with no recently reported acute infections or vaccinations. All donors were Caucasian adults living in Nashville, Tennessee, USA. CD4+ T cells were enriched through magnetic negative selection, after which naive cells were positively selected on CD45RA and the remaining negative fraction served as the memory subset. Blood was collected by leukapheresis, and PBMCs were isolated by Ficoll-Histopaque density gradient centrifugation and then cryopreserved in liquid nitrogen vapor phase. Purity and quantity of every magnetically sorted T cell population were checked by analytical flow cytometry. Genomic DNA was isolated from each sorted fraction and quantified by UV absorbance on a Nanodrop 2000c.

Using the deep immunoSEQ assay, TCR CDR3 regions were amplified from genomic DNA by multiplex PCR. Extracted genomic DNA from each cell subset was distributed evenly across all wells of several immunoSEQ 96-well plates, and each plate was treated as a replicate. For sorted subsets, each replicate PCR was loaded with about 0.2 ug genomic DNA, equivalent to some 31,000 T cell genomes. Purified libraries were measured with a Qubit 3.0 fluorometer, size-checked on a Bioanalyzer 2100, and measured again with the KAPA Library Quantification kit. Every immunoSEQ 96-well plate was sequenced on a separate single-read 150-cycle Illumina NextSeq 550 flow cell. The study's processing was this. Because the immunoSEQ output held only junctional sequences and lacked quality scores, the filtering could not match the filtering applied to full-length reads. Sequences were annotated with PyIR, a Python wrapper for IgBLAST v1.9, and V/J genes and CDR3 were assigned using IMGT germline references. Reads were filtered out if the reads had weak V/J assignments (E-value above 1e-6), no CDR3, stop codons, out-of-frame junctions, or ambiguous translated residues. V3J clonotypes were defined as sequences sharing an identical inferred V gene, J gene, and CDR3 amino acid sequence. The percentage overlap between two repertoires was calculated by dividing the number of shared unique clonotypes by the size of the smaller repertoire. Three approaches were used to assess repertoire richness: RTK rarefaction, the Chao1 estimator, and Recon v2.1 estimates of unobserved clonotypes. Generation probabilities were computed with OLGA for all TCRbeta clonotypes obtained by the gDNA method from several donors. TCRdb limited this immuneACCESS table to in-frame rearrangements with V and J called. A share of clones is missing; checked studies link under half to unresolved V genes, and the rest is unexplained. That table furnishes V, J and clone size, whereas the DNA furnished D and trimming. The sample yields millions of clones; around 90% were counted once. Jointly, the top ten make up over 0.12% of the sample.

This sample stems from a study of shared clonotypes between healthy human individuals (dated by TCRdb to 2018 to 2020). Study-level background: The cohort comprised a couple of women and three men aged 18 to 49 years. The study deeply sequenced blood TCR repertoires of about five healthy adults to estimate repertoire size and the extent of clonotype sharing between individuals. Libraries were prepared and TCR repertoires were sequenced by different laboratories using diverse techniques, in order to increase sequencing depth and limit assay-specific biases. For each donor, CD4 naive and CD4 memory were each run on three plates, CD8 naive on two plates, and CD8 memory on one plate. Each donor's leukapheresis produced roughly between about 0.8 and 10 billion PBMCs.

Overall study outcomes, separate from this receptor: Compared with non-shared clonotypes, the clonotypes found in all four sorted-subset donors had higher generation probabilities. Sampling was restricted to blood, and TCR repertoires in tissues likely differ from the TCR repertoires found in blood. Estimated clonotype richness was generally larger for naive than for memory subsets. Pairwise subsampling indicated that sequencing depth was expected to affect the degree of clonotype sharing among donors. Incomplete sequencing was indicated by rarefaction of sorted-subset datasets, despite the large sequencing depth. When four donors were compared, the shared fraction of clonotypes was about 5.5% for naive CD4, 3.5% for naive CD8, more than 2% for memory CD4, and approximately 0.4% for memory CD8. The small number of donors limited the genetic and exposure-history diversity represented.

Sequencing was performed on naive CD4+ T cells sorted from blood. Taken with the paper, the label for cell subset or site translates to: CD45RA+ positively selected. This TCR was recovered from a man younger than 30 in good health. The V and J segments used are TRBV5-1 and TRBJ1-2; the D gene identity is not certain. CDR3 protein: CASSLGYGTNYGYTF. The DNA sequence is given as TGCGCCAGCAGCTTGGGATATGGGACTAACTATGGCTACACCTTC.